This TCR beta chain emerged from a study of CD8+CD57+ T cells in acquired aplastic anemia. Across the whole study: An average of roughly 10 million reads for CD4+ cells was obtained from healthy donors.

V lost 5 bases, J lost 5 bases, and 13 bases lay in between. Germline loops: CDR1 LNHDA, CDR2 SQIVND (reference sequence). The length of the CDR3 is 14 residues. Genomic DNA acted as the template from which TCR beta VDJ combination and CDR3 sequence profiling were carried out. TCRdb reprocessed the reads with MiXCR, giving one entry per CDR3 protein. The data show roughly 50,000 distinct CDR3 sequences, about two thirds seen once. Sequenced: sorted CD4+, CD8+, or CD8+CD57+ T cells (not recorded which) from PBMCs. V gene TRBV19 combines with J gene TRBJ2-1, with D possibly called TRBD1 or TRBD2 (6 bases each). This TCR derives from a human donor in good health, serving as a control. Here the CDR3 DNA reads TGTGCCAGTAGTGCCCGGGGGCAAGACAATGAGCAGTTCTTC. Protein sequence: CASSARGQDNEQFF.